This T cell receptor (beta chain) was captured in a study of T-cell reconstitution after alpha-beta-depleted transplantation in children. It was with unique molecular identifiers that the TCRbeta library was prepared. One entry per CDR3 protein results from TCRdb running MiXCR on the PCR reads. The table lists about 98,000 distinct CDR3 sequences, about 22% of them singletons. Trimming took off 1 base at V and 5 bases at J, with 3 bases between the two ends. The CDR3 totals 13 residues. The germline V gene encodes CDR1 SGHTA and CDR2 FQGNSA. The sequenced sample was PBMCs, obtained before TCRalphabeta/CD19-depleted stem cell transplant. This clonotype originated in a boy between 2 and 10 years old with acute lymphoblastic leukemia, due to receive a stem cell transplant. J is TRBJ2-6 and V is TRBV7-2, with D hard to call. The CDR3 protein is CASSLDRANVLTF. In DNA form, the CDR3 reads TGTGCCAGCAGCTTAGACAGGGCCAACGTCCTGACTTTC.